This TCR beta chain came from a study of glioma-infiltrating T cells. This clonotype was counted many times. Its specificity is unknown. Germline CDR1 is DFQATT and CDR2 is SNEGSKA (reference sequence). The ends were cut back, 2 bases at V and 3 bases at J, with 15 bases in the middle. This CDR3 contains 15 residues. Findings of the study overall: Tissue-blood divergence was below expectation in non-neoplastic patients, above in gliomas. CDR3 overlap between tissue and blood was very small.

Amplification of TCR alpha and beta CDR3 regions from RNA used iRepertoire nested multiplex PCR. One-step reverse transcription and amplification started from around 100-400 ng of tissue mRNA or PBMC total RNA. MiXCR, applied by TCRdb to the multiplex PCR reads, yields one record per CDR3 protein. This sample has approximately 190,000 distinct CDR3 sequences, with approximately 30% found just once. Sequenced sample: glioma tissue, nonneoplastic brain tissue, or PBMCs (not recorded which). The sequence derives from a human donor with low-grade glioma or glioblastoma, undergoing nonglioma brain surgery, or in good health (not recorded which). The chain employs TRBV20-1 and TRBJ2-3; D may correspond to TRBD1 or TRBD2 (6 bases each). The CDR3 protein is CSARQDWRGTDTQYF. CDR3 bases: TGCAGTGCTAGACAGGACTGGAGGGGGACAGATACGCAGTATTTT.